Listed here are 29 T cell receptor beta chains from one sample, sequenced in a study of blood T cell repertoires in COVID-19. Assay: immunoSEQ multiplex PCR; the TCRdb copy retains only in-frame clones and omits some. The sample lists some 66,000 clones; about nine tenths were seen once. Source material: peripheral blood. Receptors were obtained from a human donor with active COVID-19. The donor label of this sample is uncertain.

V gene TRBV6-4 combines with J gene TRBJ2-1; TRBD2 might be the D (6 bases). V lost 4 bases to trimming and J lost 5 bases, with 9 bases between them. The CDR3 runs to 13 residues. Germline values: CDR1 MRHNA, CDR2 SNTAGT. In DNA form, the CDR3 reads TGTGCCAGCAGTGGGGGGGAACACAATGAGCAGTTCTTC. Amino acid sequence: CASSGGEHNEQFF.

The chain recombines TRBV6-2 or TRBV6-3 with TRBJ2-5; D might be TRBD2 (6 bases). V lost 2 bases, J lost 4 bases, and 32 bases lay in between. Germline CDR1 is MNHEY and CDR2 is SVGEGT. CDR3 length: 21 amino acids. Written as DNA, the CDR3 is TGTGCCAGCAGTTACCCAGCCCGGGACTCGAGAAATTGGGGAACTCGAGAGACCCAGTACTTC. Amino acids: CASSYPARDSRNWGTRETQYF.

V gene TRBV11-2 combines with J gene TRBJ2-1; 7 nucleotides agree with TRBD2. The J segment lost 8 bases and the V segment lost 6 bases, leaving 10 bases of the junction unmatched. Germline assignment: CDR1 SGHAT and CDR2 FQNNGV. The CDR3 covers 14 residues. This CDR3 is CASRDLADPYEQFF. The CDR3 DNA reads TGTGCCAGCAGAGATCTAGCGGACCCTTATGAGCAGTTCTTC.

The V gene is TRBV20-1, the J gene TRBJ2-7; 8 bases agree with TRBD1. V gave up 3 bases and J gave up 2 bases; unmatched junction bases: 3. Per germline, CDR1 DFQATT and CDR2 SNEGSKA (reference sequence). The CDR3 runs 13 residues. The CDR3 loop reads CSASGDRPYEQYF. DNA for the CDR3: TGCAGTGCTAGTGGGGACAGGCCCTACGAGCAGTACTTC.

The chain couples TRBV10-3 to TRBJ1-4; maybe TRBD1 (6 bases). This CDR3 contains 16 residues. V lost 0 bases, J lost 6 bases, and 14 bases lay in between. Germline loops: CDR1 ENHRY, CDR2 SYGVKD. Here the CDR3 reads CAISESPIGGDEKLFF. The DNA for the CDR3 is TGTGCCATCAGTGAGTCGCCCATAGGGGGTGATGAAAAACTGTTTTTT.

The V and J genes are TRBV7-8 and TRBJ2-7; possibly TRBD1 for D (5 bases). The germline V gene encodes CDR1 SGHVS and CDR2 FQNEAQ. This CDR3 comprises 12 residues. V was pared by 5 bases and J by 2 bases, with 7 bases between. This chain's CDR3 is CASSPTAYEQYF. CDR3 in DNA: TGTGCCAGCAGCCCGACAGCCTACGAGCAGTACTTC.

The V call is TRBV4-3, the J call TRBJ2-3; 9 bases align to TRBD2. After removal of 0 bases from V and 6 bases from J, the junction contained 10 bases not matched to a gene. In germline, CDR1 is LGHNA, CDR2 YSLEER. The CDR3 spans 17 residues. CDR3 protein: CASSQEWAGGPLDTQYF. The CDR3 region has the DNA TGCGCCAGCAGCCAAGAATGGGCGGGGGGGCCTCTCGATACGCAGTATTTT.

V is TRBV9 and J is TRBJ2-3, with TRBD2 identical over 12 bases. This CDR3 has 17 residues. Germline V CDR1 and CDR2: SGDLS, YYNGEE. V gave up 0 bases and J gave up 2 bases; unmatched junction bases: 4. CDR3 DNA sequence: TGTGCCAGCAGCGTAGATAGGACTAGCGGGGACACAGATACGCAGTATTTT. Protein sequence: CASSVDRTSGDTDTQYF.

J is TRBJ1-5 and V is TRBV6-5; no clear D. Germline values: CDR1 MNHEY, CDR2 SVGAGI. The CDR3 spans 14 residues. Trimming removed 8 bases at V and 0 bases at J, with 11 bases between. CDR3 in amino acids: CASLSSYSNQPQHF. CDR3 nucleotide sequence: TGTGCCAGCCTAAGTAGTTATAGCAATCAGCCCCAGCATTTT.

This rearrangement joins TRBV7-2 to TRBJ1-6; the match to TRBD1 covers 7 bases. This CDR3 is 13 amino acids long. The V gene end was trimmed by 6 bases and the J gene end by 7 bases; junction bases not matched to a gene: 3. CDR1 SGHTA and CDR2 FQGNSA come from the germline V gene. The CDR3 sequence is CASSGQVNSPLHF. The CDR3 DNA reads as TGTGCCAGCAGTGGACAGGTGAATTCACCCCTCCACTTT.

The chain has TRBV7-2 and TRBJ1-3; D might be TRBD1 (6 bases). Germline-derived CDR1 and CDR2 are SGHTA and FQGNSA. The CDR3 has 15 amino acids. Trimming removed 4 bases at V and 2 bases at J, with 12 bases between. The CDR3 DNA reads TGTGCCAGCAGCTATCGGGGGGCCGCTGGAAACACCATATATTTT. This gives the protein CASSYRGAAGNTIYF.

DNA of the CDR3: TGTGCCAGCAGTCCCTTGACAGGGATAAATGAAAAACTGTTTTTT. Encoded protein: CASSPLTGINEKLFF. The J gene is TRBJ1-4, the V gene TRBV2, with 7 bases identical to TRBD1. The V gene end was trimmed by 5 bases and the J gene end by 5 bases; junction bases not matched to a gene: 8. The CDR3 sequence is 15 residues long. Germline CDR1 is SNHLY and CDR2 is FYNNEI. The full variable domain, rest sourced from reference TRBV2 and TRBJ1-4, is EPEVTQTPSHQVTQMGQEVILRCVPISNHLYFYWYRQILGQKVEFLVSFYNNEISEKSEIFDDQFSVERPDGSNFTLKIRSTKLEDSAMYFCASSPLTGINEKLFFGSGTQLSVL.

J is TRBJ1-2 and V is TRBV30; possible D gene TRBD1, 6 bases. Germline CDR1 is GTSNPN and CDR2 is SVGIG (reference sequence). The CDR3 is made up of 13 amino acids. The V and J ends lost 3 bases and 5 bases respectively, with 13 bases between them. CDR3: CAWSRDRKYGYTF. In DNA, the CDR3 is TGTGCCTGGAGCCGCGACAGGAAATATGGCTACACCTTC.

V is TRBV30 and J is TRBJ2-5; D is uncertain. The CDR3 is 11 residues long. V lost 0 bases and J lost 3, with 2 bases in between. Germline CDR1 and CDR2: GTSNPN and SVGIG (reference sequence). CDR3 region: CAWSVKETQYF. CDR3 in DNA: TGTGCCTGGAGTGTTAAAGAGACCCAGTACTTC.

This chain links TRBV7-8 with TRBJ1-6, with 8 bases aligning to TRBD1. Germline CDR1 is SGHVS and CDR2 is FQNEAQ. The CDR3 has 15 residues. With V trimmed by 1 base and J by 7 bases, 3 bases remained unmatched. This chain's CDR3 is CASSLEQGANSPLHF. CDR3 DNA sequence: TGTGCCAGCAGCTTAGAGCAGGGGGCGAATTCACCCCTCCACTTT.

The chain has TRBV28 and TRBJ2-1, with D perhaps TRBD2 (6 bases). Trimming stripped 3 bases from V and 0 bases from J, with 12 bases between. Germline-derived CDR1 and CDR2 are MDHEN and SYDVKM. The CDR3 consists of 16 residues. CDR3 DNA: TGTGCCAGCAGTTTGACCGGACTACCCTCCTACAATGAGCAGTTCTTC. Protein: CASSLTGLPSYNEQFF.

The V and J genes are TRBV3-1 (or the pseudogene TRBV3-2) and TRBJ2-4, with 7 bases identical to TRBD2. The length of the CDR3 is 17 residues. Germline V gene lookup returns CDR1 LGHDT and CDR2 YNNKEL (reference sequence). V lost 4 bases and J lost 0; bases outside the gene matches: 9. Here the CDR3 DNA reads TGTGCCAGCAGCCCCCTCGGAGCGGGAATAGCCAAAAACATTCAGTACTTC. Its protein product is CASSPLGAGIAKNIQYF.

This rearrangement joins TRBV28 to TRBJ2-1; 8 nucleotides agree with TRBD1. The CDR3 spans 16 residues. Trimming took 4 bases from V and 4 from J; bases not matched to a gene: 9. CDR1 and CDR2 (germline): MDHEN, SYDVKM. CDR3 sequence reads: CASSSRATGAYNEQFF. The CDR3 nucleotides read TGTGCCAGCAGTTCGAGGGCGACAGGGGCTTACAATGAGCAGTTCTTC.

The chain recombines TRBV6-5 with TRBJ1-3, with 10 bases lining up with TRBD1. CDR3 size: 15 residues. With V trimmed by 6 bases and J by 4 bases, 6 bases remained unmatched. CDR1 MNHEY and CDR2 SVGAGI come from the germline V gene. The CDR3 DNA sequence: TGTGCCAGCAGGACAGGGGGCGCGGGAGGAAACACCATATATTTT. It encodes CASRTGGAGGNTIYF.

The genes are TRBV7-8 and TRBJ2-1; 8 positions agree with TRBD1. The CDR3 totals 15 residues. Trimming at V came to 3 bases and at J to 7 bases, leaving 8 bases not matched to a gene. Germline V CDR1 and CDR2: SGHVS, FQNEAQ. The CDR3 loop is CASSFRGRGGNEQFF. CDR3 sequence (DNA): TGTGCCAGCAGCTTCAGGGGGCGCGGAGGTAATGAGCAGTTCTTC.

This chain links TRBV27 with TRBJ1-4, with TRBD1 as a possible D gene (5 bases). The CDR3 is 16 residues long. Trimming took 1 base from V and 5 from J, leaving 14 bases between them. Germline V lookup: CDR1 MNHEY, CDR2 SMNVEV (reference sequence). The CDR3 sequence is CASSLFVGQGNEKLFF. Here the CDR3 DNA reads TGTGCCAGCAGTTTATTTGTAGGACAAGGGAATGAAAAACTGTTTTTT.

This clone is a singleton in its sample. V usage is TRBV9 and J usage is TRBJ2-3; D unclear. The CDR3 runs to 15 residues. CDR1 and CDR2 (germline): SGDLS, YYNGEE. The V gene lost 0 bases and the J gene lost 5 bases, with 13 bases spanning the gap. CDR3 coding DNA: TGTGCCAGCAGCGTAGACCCGGCGGTAGAAGATACGCAGTATTTT. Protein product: CASSVDPAVEDTQYF.

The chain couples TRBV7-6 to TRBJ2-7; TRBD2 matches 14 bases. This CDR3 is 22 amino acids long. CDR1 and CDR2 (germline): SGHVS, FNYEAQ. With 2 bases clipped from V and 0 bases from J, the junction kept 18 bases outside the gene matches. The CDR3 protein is CASSLRDRGVPGLAGDSYEQYF. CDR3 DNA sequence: TGTGCCAGCAGCTTAAGGGACAGGGGGGTACCGGGACTAGCGGGAGACTCCTACGAGCAGTACTTC.

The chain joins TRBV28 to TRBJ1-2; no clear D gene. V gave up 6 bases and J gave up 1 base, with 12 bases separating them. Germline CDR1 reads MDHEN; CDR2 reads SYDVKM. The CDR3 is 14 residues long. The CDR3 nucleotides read TGTGCCAGCAGCCTAGGAAGTGTTAACTATGGCTACACCTTC. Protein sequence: CASSLGSVNYGYTF.

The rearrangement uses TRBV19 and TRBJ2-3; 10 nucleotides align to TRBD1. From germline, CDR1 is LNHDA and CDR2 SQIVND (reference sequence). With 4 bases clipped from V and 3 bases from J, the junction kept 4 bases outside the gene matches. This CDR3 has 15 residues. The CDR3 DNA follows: TGTGCCAGTAGTAGACAGGGGGCGCTGACAGATACGCAGTATTTT. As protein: CASSRQGALTDTQYF.

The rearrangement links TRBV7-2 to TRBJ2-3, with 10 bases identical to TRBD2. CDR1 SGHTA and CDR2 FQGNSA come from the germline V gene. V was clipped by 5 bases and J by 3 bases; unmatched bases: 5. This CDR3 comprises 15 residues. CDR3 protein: CASSKSAGGTDTQYF. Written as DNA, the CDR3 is TGTGCCAGCAGCAAGTCAGCGGGAGGGACAGATACGCAGTATTTT.

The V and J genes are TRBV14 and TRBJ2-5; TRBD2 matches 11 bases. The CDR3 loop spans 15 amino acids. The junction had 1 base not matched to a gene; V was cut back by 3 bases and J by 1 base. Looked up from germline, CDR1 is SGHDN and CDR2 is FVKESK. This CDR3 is CASSQLAGGQETQYF. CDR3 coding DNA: TGTGCCAGCAGCCAGCTAGCGGGGGGCCAAGAGACCCAGTACTTC.

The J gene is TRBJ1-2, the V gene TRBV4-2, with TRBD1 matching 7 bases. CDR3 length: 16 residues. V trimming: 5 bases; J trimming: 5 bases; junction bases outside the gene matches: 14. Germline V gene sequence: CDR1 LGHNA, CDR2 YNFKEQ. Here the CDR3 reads CASSLTAGGTGYGYTF. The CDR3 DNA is TGTGCCAGCAGCTTAACAGCAGGGGGGACGGGGTATGGCTACACCTTC.

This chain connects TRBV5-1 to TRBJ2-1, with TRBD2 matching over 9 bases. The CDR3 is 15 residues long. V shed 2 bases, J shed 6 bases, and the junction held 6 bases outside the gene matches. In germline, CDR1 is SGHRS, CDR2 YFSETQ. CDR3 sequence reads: CASSFLAGDSNEQFF. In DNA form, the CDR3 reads TGCGCCAGCAGCTTTTTAGCGGGAGACTCCAATGAGCAGTTCTTC.